This TCR beta chain derives from a study of blood T cells in healthy people across ages. Study summary: The template switching approach captured approximately one barcoded beta molecule for every two T cells.

This clonotype occurred once. Next came a second PCR, run for about 6 to 12 cycles, which used a sample-barcoded 5' primer along with a J-beta primer mix. TCRdb reprocessed the 5' RACE reads via MiXCR and lists one record per CDR3 protein. Here the sample spans some 670,000 distinct CDR3 sequences, 45% to 60% being singletons. CDR1 and CDR2 from the germline V gene are LGHNA and YNFKEQ. The CDR3 runs 17 residues. V shed 1 base, J shed 4 bases, and the junction held 12 bases outside the gene matches. Aged about 6 to 100, donors were systemically healthy Caucasians from Russia. The chain combines TRBV4-2 with TRBJ2-7; 8 bases agree with TRBD1. Sequencing was performed on blood. This clonotype was obtained from a woman aged 80 or older in good health. This CDR3 is CASSQGLRGRSIYEQYF. DNA for the CDR3: TGTGCCAGCAGCCAAGGCCTCAGGGGGCGTTCAATATACGAGCAGTACTTC.